The source of this TCR beta chain is a study of brain metastases from non-small cell lung cancer (dated by TCRdb to the late 2010s). Study-wide context: The immune microenvironment of paired resected primary tumors and brain metastases from non-small-cell lung cancer patients was profiled. Findings and caveats that apply to the study as a whole: TCR repertoires were found to be largely shared between paired brain metastases and primary tumors, although sparse T-cell densities were observed in the brain metastases. T-cell infiltration was lower in brain metastases than in primary tumors (P < 0.001). T-cell clones were apparently expanded in roughly 60% of brain metastases relative to the matched primary tumors.

A total of 39 patients with non-small-cell lung cancer that had been surgically resected, each with specimens from both a primary tumor and a brain metastasis, made up the cohort. Tumor specimens were archival formalin-fixed, paraffin-embedded tissues. The library was obtained by the immunoSEQ multiplex PCR assay. Sequencing of the T-cell receptor beta chain repertoire was carried out together with a 770-gene immune expression panel. The table was pulled from immuneACCESS by TCRdb, which kept in-frame rearrangements only. Such tables lose some clones; where checked, under half of the loss comes from unresolved V genes, and the rest has no known cause. Recorded for this sample are more than 300 clones; approximately 90% of them occurred a single time. Of the sample, 6.2% is held by the ten largest clones. CDR3 length: 16 amino acids, cysteine to phenylalanine. Only CDR3 DNA remains: 48 bases, in frame from the first base. V loses 3 bases, J loses 1 base, and the germline ends lie 13 bases apart. As encoded in the germline V gene, CDR1 is KGHSH while CDR2 is LQKENI.

In regard to this clone: Its antigen target is currently unknown. Base-call qualities are not available, and no considerably larger clone is one nucleotide away.

The chain joins TRBV18 to TRBJ1-5; the D gene lacks a confident call. The sample consisted of tissue from a brain metastasis. This sample's cell subset or site label indicates: resected brain metastasis paired with primary lung tumor. The origin of this receptor is a donor at least 40 years old with non-small cell lung cancer. The DNA is TGTGCCAGCTCACCTCTTCTCCCCGGGAGCAATCAGCCCCAGCATTTT. This yields the protein CASSPLLPGSNQPQHF.